The TCR beta chain described here comes from a study of T cell responses to AZD1222 COVID-19 vaccine. In germline, CDR1 is MDHEN, CDR2 SYDVKM. J gave up 4 bases and V 3 bases, and 3 bases lay outside the gene matches. The CDR3 is 15 residues long. The protocol was immunoSEQ multiplex PCR, while the TCRdb copy is restricted to in-frame clones and leaves out a portion. The table records some 81,000 clones, approximately 85% of them present only once. V gene TRBV28 combines with J gene TRBJ2-2; 9 bases line up with TRBD2. The receptor was isolated from an adult who received the AZD1222 COVID-19 vaccine. Sequenced material: peripheral blood, taken 28 days after the second AZD1222 dose. In DNA, the CDR3 is TGTGCCAGCAGTTTCCCGACTAGCGGCACCGGGGAGCTGTTTTTT. Protein: CASSFPTSGTGELFF.